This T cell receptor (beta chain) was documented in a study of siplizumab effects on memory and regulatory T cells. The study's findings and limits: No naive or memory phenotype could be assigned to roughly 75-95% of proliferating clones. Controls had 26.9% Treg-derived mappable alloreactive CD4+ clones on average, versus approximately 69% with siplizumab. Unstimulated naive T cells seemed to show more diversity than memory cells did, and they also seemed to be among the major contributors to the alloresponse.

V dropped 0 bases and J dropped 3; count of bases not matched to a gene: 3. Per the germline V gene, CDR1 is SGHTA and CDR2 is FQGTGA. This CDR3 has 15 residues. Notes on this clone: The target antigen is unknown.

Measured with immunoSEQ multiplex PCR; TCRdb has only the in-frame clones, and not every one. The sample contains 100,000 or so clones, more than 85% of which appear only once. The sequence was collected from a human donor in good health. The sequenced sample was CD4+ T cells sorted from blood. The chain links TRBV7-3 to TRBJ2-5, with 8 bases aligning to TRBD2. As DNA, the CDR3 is TGTGCCAGCAGCTTAACTAGCGGGGCCAAAGAGACCCAGTACTTC. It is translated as CASSLTSGAKETQYF.